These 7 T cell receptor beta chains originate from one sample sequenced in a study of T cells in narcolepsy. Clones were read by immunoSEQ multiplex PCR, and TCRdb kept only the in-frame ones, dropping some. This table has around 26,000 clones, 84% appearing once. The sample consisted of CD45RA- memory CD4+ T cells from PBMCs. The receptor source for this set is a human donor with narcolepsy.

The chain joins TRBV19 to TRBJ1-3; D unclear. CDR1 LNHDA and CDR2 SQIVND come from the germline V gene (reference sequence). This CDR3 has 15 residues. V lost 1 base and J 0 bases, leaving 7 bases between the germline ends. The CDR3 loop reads CASSIVNFSGNTIYF. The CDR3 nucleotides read TGTGCCAGTAGTATAGTCAACTTCTCTGGAAACACCATATATTTT.

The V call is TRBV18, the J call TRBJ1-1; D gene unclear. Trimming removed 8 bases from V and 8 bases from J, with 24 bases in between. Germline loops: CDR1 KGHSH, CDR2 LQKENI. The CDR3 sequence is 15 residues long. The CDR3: CASLEKPFGAGEAFF. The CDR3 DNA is TGTGCCAGCCTGGAGAAACCTTTTGGTGCGGGGGAAGCTTTCTTT.

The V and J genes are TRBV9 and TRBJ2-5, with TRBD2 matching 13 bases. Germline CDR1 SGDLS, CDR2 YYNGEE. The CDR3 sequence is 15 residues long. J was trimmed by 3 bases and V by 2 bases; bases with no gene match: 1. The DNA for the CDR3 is TGTGCCAGCAGCGTTGGACTAGCGGGAGAAGAGACCCAGTACTTC. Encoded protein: CASSVGLAGEETQYF.

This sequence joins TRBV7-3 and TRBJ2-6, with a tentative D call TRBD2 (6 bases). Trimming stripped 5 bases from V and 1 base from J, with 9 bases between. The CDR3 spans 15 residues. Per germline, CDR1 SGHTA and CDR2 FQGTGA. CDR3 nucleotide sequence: TGTGCCAGCAGCCCACGGGGGTCTGGGGCCAACGTCCTGACTTTC. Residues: CASSPRGSGANVLTF.

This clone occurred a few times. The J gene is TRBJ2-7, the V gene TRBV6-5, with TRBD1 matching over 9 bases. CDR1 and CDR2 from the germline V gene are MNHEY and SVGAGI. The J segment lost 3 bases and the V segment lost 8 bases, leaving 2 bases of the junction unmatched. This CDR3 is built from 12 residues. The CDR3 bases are TGTGCCAGCCGGGACAGGGTCTACGAGCAGTACTTC. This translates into CASRDRVYEQYF.

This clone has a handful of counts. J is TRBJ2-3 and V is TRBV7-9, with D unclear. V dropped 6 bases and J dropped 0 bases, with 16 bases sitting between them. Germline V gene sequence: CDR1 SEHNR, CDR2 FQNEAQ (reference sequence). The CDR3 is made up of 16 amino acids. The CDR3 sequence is CASRPPFRFSTDTQYF. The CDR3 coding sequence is TGTGCCAGCAGACCTCCTTTCAGGTTTAGCACAGATACGCAGTATTTT.

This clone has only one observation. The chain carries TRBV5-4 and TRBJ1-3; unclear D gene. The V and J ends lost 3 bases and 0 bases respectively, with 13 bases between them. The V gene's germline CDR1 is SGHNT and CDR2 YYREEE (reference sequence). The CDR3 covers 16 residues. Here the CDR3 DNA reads TGTGCCAGCAGCTCGGGCGCCTATCCCTCTGGAAACACCATATATTTT. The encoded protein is CASSSGAYPSGNTIYF.